The clone carrying this TCR beta chain was seen a few times. Its antigen is unidentified. From the reads, TCRdb called clonotypes with MiXCR, one entry per CDR3 protein. The table lists under 90,000 distinct CDR3 sequences, 22% of them singletons. The data stem from a study of T cell repertoires in cytomegalovirus infection. Overall study: CMV infection and matching HLA type were both indicated by public TCR beta signatures.

CDR3 size: 16 residues. Trimming cost V 1 base and J 0 bases, with 9 bases left between them. The V gene's germline CDR1 is LGHNA and CDR2 YSLEER. Whole-study results and caveats: Dominating the ex vivo response were TCR beta clonotypes that were CMV-specific and HLA-C-restricted.

The sample was PBMCs, sequenced either directly or after in vitro stimulation (not recorded which). The chain couples TRBV4-3 to TRBJ2-2; no firm D call. This receptor was taken from a human donor in good health (CMV status not recorded). Some clones in this sample may be carry-over from other donors' samples. CDR3 coding DNA: TGCGCCAGCAGCCAAGTGGGCTTGTCGAACACCGGGGAGCTGTTTTTT. Its translation: CASSQVGLSNTGELFF.